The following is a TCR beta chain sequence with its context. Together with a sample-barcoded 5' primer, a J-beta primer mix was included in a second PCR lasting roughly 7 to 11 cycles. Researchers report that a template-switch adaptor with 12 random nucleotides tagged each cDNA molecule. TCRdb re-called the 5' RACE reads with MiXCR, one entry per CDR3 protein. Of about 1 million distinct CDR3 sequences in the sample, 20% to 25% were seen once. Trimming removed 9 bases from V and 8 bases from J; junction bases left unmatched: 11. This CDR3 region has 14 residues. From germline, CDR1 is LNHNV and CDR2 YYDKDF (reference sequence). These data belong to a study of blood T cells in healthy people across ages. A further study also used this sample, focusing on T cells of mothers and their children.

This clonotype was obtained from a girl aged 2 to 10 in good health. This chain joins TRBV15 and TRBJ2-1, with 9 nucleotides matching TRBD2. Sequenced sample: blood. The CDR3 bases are TGTGCCACGGCGGCCGCGGGAGGGGAGGATGAGCAGTTCTTC. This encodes CATAAAGGEDEQFF.